This T cell receptor beta chain was identified in a study of technical replicates of blood from a handful of donors. Using immunoSEQ multiplex PCR, the repertoire was profiled, and TCRdb retains in-frame clones only, with some absent. The data show 60,000 to 70,000 clones, nearly 98% seen once. CDR1 is ENHRY, CDR2 SYGVKD, per germline. This CDR3 is 16 amino acids long. Trimming took 1 base from V and 1 from J; bases not matched to a gene: 0. Sequencing was done on a sample of T cells isolated from PBMCs. The V gene is TRBV10-3, the J gene TRBJ2-7, with TRBD2 identical over 14 bases. This TCR came from a human donor in good health. CDR3 in amino acids: CAISEWTSGRSYEQYF. CDR3 coding DNA: TGTGCCATCAGTGAGTGGACTAGCGGGAGGTCCTACGAGCAGTACTTC.